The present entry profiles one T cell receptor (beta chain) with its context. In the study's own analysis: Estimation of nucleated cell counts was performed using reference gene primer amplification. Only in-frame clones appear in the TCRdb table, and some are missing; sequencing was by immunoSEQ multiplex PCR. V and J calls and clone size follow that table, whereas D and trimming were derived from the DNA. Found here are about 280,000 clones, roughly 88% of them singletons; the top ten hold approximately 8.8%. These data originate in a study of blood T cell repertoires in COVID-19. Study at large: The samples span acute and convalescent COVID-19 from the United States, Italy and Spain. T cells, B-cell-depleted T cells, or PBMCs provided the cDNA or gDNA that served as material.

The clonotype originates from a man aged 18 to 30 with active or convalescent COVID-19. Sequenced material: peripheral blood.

For the CDR3, the DNA is TGCGCCAGCAGCCATAGTTTTATAAGGGGAAACAATCAGCCCCAGCATTTT. It encodes CASSHSFIRGNNQPQHF. V gene TRBV4-1 combines with J gene TRBJ1-5; possibly TRBD1 for D (5 bases). The V end lost 3 bases, the J end lost 3 bases, and 18 bases lay between the germline ends. The CDR3 totals 17 residues. Germline assignment: CDR1 MGHRA and CDR2 YSYEKL.